This paragraph reports one T cell receptor beta chain. Generated by immunoSEQ multiplex PCR, the TCRdb table keeps only in-frame clones and is missing some. The data hold 150,000 to 200,000 clones, with roughly nine tenths observed a single time. This specimen belongs to a study of blood T cell repertoires in COVID-19. Trimming removed 0 bases from V and 0 bases from J, with 21 bases in between. Germline V CDR1 and CDR2: LGHDT, YNNKEL (reference sequence). This CDR3 spans 19 amino acids. J is TRBJ2-7 and V is TRBV3-1 (or the pseudogene TRBV3-2), with TRBD2 as a possible D gene (6 bases). Material for sequencing was peripheral blood. The receptor's source is a man in his sixties or seventies with active or convalescent COVID-19. The chain's CDR3 is CASSQDQDHGTFSSYEQYF. The CDR3 nucleotides are TGTGCCAGCAGCCAAGATCAAGATCATGGGACTTTTAGCTCCTACGAGCAGTACTTC.